This TCR beta chain was sequenced in a study of control samples from healthy donors and cancer patients. Assay: immunoSEQ multiplex PCR; the TCRdb copy retains only in-frame clones and omits some. The sample contains hundreds of thousands of clones, around nine tenths of which appear only once. Germline V gene lookup returns CDR1 SGHRS and CDR2 YFSETQ. V was trimmed by 1 base and J by 2 bases, leaving 9 bases between them. This CDR3 is built from 14 residues. Points on this clone: In the same sample, other DNA sequences code for this CDR3.

J is TRBJ2-5 and V is TRBV5-1; D is unclear. Sequences were obtained from PBMCs. This receptor was taken from a man aged 40-50 years with head and neck cancer. CDR3 amino acids: CASSLSSGQETQYF. The CDR3 nucleotides read TGCGCCAGCAGCTTGAGTTCAGGACAAGAGACCCAGTACTTC.